The sequence of this TCR beta chain was determined in a study of regulatory T cells in long-lasting Graves disease. Described time point: persistent/refractory GD, antithyroid drugs over 5 years with positive TRAb. Construction of the TCR library relied on RNA isolated from PBMCs. Germline V lookup: CDR1 SGHAT, CDR2 FQNNGV. This CDR3 contains 14 residues. V dropped 0 bases and J dropped 5 bases, with 11 bases sitting between them. Overall study results and limits: Fewer public clonotypes were shared by new patients (around 970) than by persistent patients (around 2,900).

On this clonotype itself: Its antigen is currently unknown.

HTBI primers from iRepertoire and Arm-PCR of CDR3 regions yielded the TCR beta libraries. TCRdb processed the multiplex PCR reads anew with MiXCR; each CDR3 protein has one entry. The sample has about 460,000 distinct CDR3 sequences; about 20% are singletons. The chain combines TRBV11-2 with TRBJ2-7; D unresolved. Sequences were derived from peripheral blood mononuclear cells (PBMCs), sampled when the disease was refractory, from a patient treated with antithyroid drugs. The TCR originated in a female donor with Graves disease. The CDR3 loop reads CASSLEMEPNEQYF. The CDR3 region has the DNA TGTGCCAGCAGCTTAGAGATGGAGCCTAACGAGCAGTACTTC.